The 27 T cell receptor beta chains below were found in one sample sequenced in a study of cytomegalovirus exposure and HLA in healthy donors. PCR was performed using 60 Vbeta and 13 Jbeta primers. Only in-frame clones appear in the TCRdb table, and some are missing; sequencing was by immunoSEQ multiplex PCR. The table shows more than 150,000 clones, with over 70% occurring only once. The source material was PBMCs. The receptors were gathered from a woman in her forties in good health and CMV-seropositive.

V usage is TRBV4-1 and J usage is TRBJ1-1; D unresolved. Looked up from germline, CDR1 is MGHRA and CDR2 is YSYEKL. V was shortened by 6 bases and J by 0 bases, with 11 bases between the two germline ends. CDR3 size: 14 residues. CDR3 residues: CASSHDNMNTEAFF. The CDR3 DNA follows: TGCGCCAGCAGTCATGACAACATGAACACTGAAGCTTTCTTT.

The chain has TRBV4-1 and TRBJ2-2, with 11 bases that match TRBD2. J gave up 5 bases and V 1 base, and 3 bases lay outside the gene matches. This CDR3 spans 16 amino acids. Germline CDR1 and CDR2: MGHRA and YSYEKL. CDR3 protein: CASSQASGGPTGELFF. CDR3 nucleotide sequence: TGCGCCAGCAGCCAAGCTAGCGGGGGGCCTACCGGGGAGCTGTTTTTT.

The rearrangement uses TRBV19 and TRBJ1-2; D is unresolved. The germline gives CDR1 LNHDA, CDR2 SQIVND (reference sequence). CDR3 length: 16 amino acids. V lost 3 bases to trimming and J lost 4 bases, with 18 bases between them. The CDR3 DNA is TGTGCCAGTAGTATCTCTTCCGGGGTTGGAATCTATGGCTACACCTTC. Amino acids: CASSISSGVGIYGYTF.

The chain recombines TRBV27 with TRBJ2-7; TRBD1 aligns across 7 bases. Germline CDR1 MNHEY, CDR2 SMNVEV (reference sequence). The V gene end was trimmed by 4 bases and the J gene end by 2 bases; junction bases not matched to a gene: 8. This CDR3 spans 15 amino acids. CDR3 sequence: CASSSEGQAPYEQYF. For the CDR3, the DNA is TGTGCCAGCAGTTCAGAAGGACAGGCCCCCTACGAGCAGTACTTC.

The V call is TRBV5-1, the J call TRBJ2-7, with a tentative D call TRBD1 (6 bases). Germline V gives CDR1 SGHRS, CDR2 YFSETQ. The germline V and J ends were trimmed by 4 bases and 1 base, with 12 bases remaining between them. CDR3 length: 14 residues. The CDR3 sequence: CASSPGTYSYEQYF. CDR3 DNA sequence: TGCGCCAGCAGCCCGGGGACATATTCCTACGAGCAGTACTTC.

The chain is built from TRBV5-1 and TRBJ2-5; D is undetermined. V lost 0 bases and J lost 4, with 10 bases in between. Germline V lookup: CDR1 SGHRS, CDR2 YFSETQ. CDR3 length: 14 amino acids. CDR3 residues: CASSLGLTGETQYF. The CDR3 region has the DNA TGCGCCAGCAGCTTGGGTCTCACGGGAGAGACCCAGTACTTC.

This clone was observed a handful of times. CDR3 nucleotides: TGTGCCAGCTTAAGGACAGGGGGTTATGGCTACACCTTC. It encodes CASLRTGGYGYTF. This chain joins TRBV2 and TRBJ1-2, with 10 positions matching TRBD1. Trimming removed 8 bases from V and 5 bases from J; junction bases left unmatched: 5. There are 13 residues in the CDR3. From germline, CDR1 is SNHLY and CDR2 FYNNEI.

This clone occurred many times. The chain employs TRBV27 and TRBJ1-1, with unresolved D. The germline V gene has CDR1 MNHEY and CDR2 SMNVEV (reference sequence). V was clipped by 2 bases and J by 1 base, with 5 bases between them. CDR3 size: 13 residues. The CDR3 DNA follows: TGTGCCAGCAGTTTAGGCGGGAACACTGAAGCTTTCTTT. Protein sequence: CASSLGGNTEAFF.

The chain is built from TRBV7-8 and TRBJ2-3; no reliable D call. Germline loops: CDR1 SGHVS, CDR2 FQNEAQ. This CDR3 has 16 amino acids. V dropped 2 bases and J dropped 2 bases, with 14 bases sitting between them. CDR3 DNA: TGTGCCAGCAGCTTAATCCCTACAGCCATCACAGATACGCAGTATTTT. Protein sequence: CASSLIPTAITDTQYF. Full variable domain (outside the CDR3, taken from reference TRBV7-8 and TRBJ2-3): GAGVSQSPRYKVAKRGQDVALRCDPISGHVSLFWYQQALGQGPEFLTYFQNEAQLDKSGLPSDRFFAERPEGSVSTLKIQRTQQEDSAVYLCASSLIPTAITDTQYFGPGTRLTVL.

The gene calls are TRBV4-2 and TRBJ2-7; tentatively, D is TRBD2 (6 bases). This CDR3 spans 19 amino acids. Germline V gene data show CDR1 as LGHNA and CDR2 as YNFKEQ. The V gene lost 4 bases and the J gene lost 0 bases, with 25 bases spanning the gap. The CDR3 DNA reads as TGTGCCAGCAGCCGAGCCCCCCGTATGGGTAGCGGTGACTCCTACGAGCAGTACTTC. Its protein product is CASSRAPRMGSGDSYEQYF.

The chain couples TRBV2 to TRBJ1-2, with D possibly TRBD1 on 5 matching bases. Germline CDR1 SNHLY, CDR2 FYNNEI. V was shortened by 7 bases and J by 5 bases, with 8 bases between the two germline ends. The CDR3 runs to 11 residues. For the CDR3, the DNA is TGTGCCAGCAAGGGGATTTATGGCTACACCTTC. Translating gives CASKGIYGYTF.

This rearrangement joins TRBV19 to TRBJ2-7, with 9 bases aligning to TRBD1. The germline CDR1 and CDR2 sequences are LNHDA and SQIVND (reference sequence). This CDR3 is 15 amino acids long. J was trimmed by 2 bases and V by 3 bases; bases with no gene match: 5. The CDR3 DNA sequence: TGTGCCAGTAGTATCGGGACAGGGCGGCCCTACGAGCAGTACTTC. Translation gives CASSIGTGRPYEQYF. The whole variable domain, remainder taken from reference TRBV19 and TRBJ2-7, is DGGITQSPKYLFRKEGQNVTLSCEQNLNHDAMYWYRQDPGQGLRLIYYSQIVNDFQKGDIAEGYSVSREKKESFPLTVTSAQKNPTAFYLCASSIGTGRPYEQYFGPGTRLTVT.

J is TRBJ2-3 and V is TRBV4-2, with TRBD2 as a possible D gene (6 bases). CDR1 is LGHNA and CDR2 is YNFKEQ in the germline V gene. V was pared by 4 bases and J by 4 bases, with 12 bases between. CDR3 size: 14 residues. The CDR3 nucleotides read TGTGCCAGCAGCCCCACTAGCAACTCAGATACGCAGTATTTT. Translated, it gives CASSPTSNSDTQYF.

V is TRBV29-1 and J is TRBJ2-3; 7 positions agree with TRBD2. CDR1 and CDR2 from the germline V gene are SQVTM and ANQGSEA. CDR3 length: 14 residues. The V segment lost 5 bases and the J segment 0 bases; nucleotides outside the gene matches: 5. The CDR3 sequence: CSVRAGGSTDTQYF. CDR3 sequence (DNA): TGCAGCGTTCGAGCCGGGGGGAGCACAGATACGCAGTATTTT.

The J gene is TRBJ2-7, the V gene TRBV7-5; the D call in the table, TRBD1, was not verified against the DNA. TRBV7-5 is described as a pseudogene. This CDR3 is built from 17 residues. The CDR3 bases are TGTGCCAGAAGCTTCCGGCCGACCGGGACAGGGGCCTACGAGCAGTACTTC. Its translation is CARSFRPTGTGAYEQYF.

This clone was seen once. The V call is TRBV7-8, the J call TRBJ1-4; possibly TRBD1 for D (5 bases). Germline CDR1 reads SGHVS; CDR2 reads FQNEAQ. This CDR3 has 13 amino acids. V was shortened by 8 bases and J by 5 bases, with 12 bases between the two germline ends. The CDR3 loop reads CASRQTVNEKLFF. CDR3 coding DNA: TGTGCCAGCCGTCAGACAGTAAATGAAAAACTGTTTTTT.

This rearrangement joins TRBV27 to TRBJ2-7, with TRBD1 matching over 7 bases. V was pared by 4 bases and J by 0 bases, with 3 bases of the junction left unmatched. The germline V gene has CDR1 MNHEY and CDR2 SMNVEV (reference sequence). CDR3 size: 14 residues. The CDR3 loop reads CASSYRDSSYEQYF. CDR3 nucleotides: TGTGCCAGCAGTTACAGGGACAGCTCCTACGAGCAGTACTTC.

This clone was observed a single time. The V call is TRBV30, the J call TRBJ2-7, with a weak D call TRBD1 (6 bases). V was clipped by 2 bases and J by 3 bases, with 11 bases between them. CDR3 length: 13 residues. Germline values: CDR1 GTSNPN, CDR2 SVGIG (reference sequence). CDR3 in DNA: TGTGCCTGGAGTATAGGCAGGGGCTACGAGCAGTACTTC. Residues: CAWSIGRGYEQYF.

V is TRBV5-1 and J is TRBJ1-1; tentative D call: TRBD1 (6 bases). Germline V lookup: CDR1 SGHRS, CDR2 YFSETQ. The CDR3 contains 14 residues. V was pared by 3 bases and J by 4 bases, with 13 bases between. CDR3 sequence reads: CASSSEGGLTEAFF. The CDR3 nucleotides are TGCGCCAGCAGCTCGGAGGGGGGGCTCACTGAAGCTTTCTTT.

This chain connects TRBV12-5 to TRBJ2-4, with no clear D. With 7 bases removed from V and 0 bases from J, the gap between germline ends came to 13 bases. Germline values: CDR1 LGHNT, CDR2 FRNRAP. The CDR3 sequence is 15 residues long. The CDR3, as DNA: TGTGCTAGTGCCCCGACCTCGGGAGCCAAAAACATTCAGTACTTC. This sequence encodes CASAPTSGAKNIQYF.

This chain uses TRBV6-5 with TRBJ2-1; tentative D call: TRBD1 (6 bases). Deletions cut 0 bases from V and 8 bases from J, with 14 bases between. CDR3 size: 15 residues. Germline loops: CDR1 MNHEY, CDR2 SVGAGI. The CDR3 region has the DNA TGTGCCAGCAGTTACTCGATGCACAGGGCCTATGAGCAGTTCTTC. Its protein is CASSYSMHRAYEQFF.

This chain joins TRBV9 and TRBJ2-2; 8 positions agree with TRBD2. Germline lookup yields CDR1 SGDLS and CDR2 YYNGEE. The CDR3 spans 16 residues. Trimming took 3 bases from V and 1 from J; bases not matched to a gene: 5. As DNA, the CDR3 is TGTGCCAGCAGCGCGAGGGCGGGGGGGAACACCGGGGAGCTGTTTTTT. Translating it yields CASSARAGGNTGELFF.

This sequence joins TRBV6-1 and TRBJ2-3; a weak D match, TRBD2 (7 bases). The germline V and J ends were trimmed by 3 bases and 7 bases, with 14 bases remaining between them. This CDR3 contains 14 residues. Germline lookup yields CDR1 MNHNS and CDR2 SASEGT. The CDR3 sequence is CASSDGGALHTQYF. The CDR3 DNA reads as TGTGCCAGCAGTGATGGGGGGGCCCTTCATACGCAGTATTTT.

The chain combines TRBV2 with TRBJ1-2; D call uncertain. Germline CDR1 reads SNHLY; CDR2 reads FYNNEI. The length of the CDR3 is 13 residues. V lost 5 bases, J lost 4 bases, and 11 bases lay in between. The CDR3 DNA reads TGTGCCAGCAGTAAGGACGGACTCTATGGCTACACCTTC. The encoded protein is CASSKDGLYGYTF.

This clone was seen a few times. The J gene is TRBJ1-1, the V gene TRBV5-1; 7 bases match TRBD1. The CDR3 sequence is 15 residues long. The V gene end was trimmed by 5 bases and the J gene end by 3 bases; junction bases not matched to a gene: 10. CDR1 is SGHRS, CDR2 YFSETQ, per germline. The CDR3 protein is CASSFRQGKDTEAFF. The CDR3 DNA reads as TGCGCCAGCAGTTTCCGACAGGGAAAGGACACTGAAGCTTTCTTT.

On this clone itself: Sequence at one end of the junction differs from germline and may be a read error. The chain is built from TRBV30 and TRBJ2-6, with 12 bases matching TRBD1. This CDR3 region has 18 residues. Germline CDR1 GTSNPN, CDR2 SVGIG (reference sequence). CDR3 in amino acids: CAWSVWGQGAPGANGLTF. CDR3 bases: TGTGCCTGGAGTGTCTGGGGACAGGGGGCGCCTGGGGCCAACGGCCTGACTTTC. Full variable domain (outside the CDR3, taken from reference TRBV30 and TRBJ2-6): SQTIHQWPATLVQPVGSPLSLECTVEGTSNPNLYWYRQAAGRGLQLLFYSVGIGQISSEVPQNLSASRPQDRQFILSSKKLLLSDSGFYLCAWSVWGQGAPGANGLTFGAGSRLTVL.

This clone was seen a few times. The chain combines TRBV2 with TRBJ2-1; tentatively, D is TRBD2 (7 bases). The CDR3 runs to 15 residues. Trimming pared 4 bases from V and 0 bases from J, leaving 10 bases between. CDR1 SNHLY and CDR2 FYNNEI come from the germline V gene. The CDR3 region is CASSGAGASYNEQFF. The CDR3 nucleotides read TGTGCCAGCAGTGGGGCGGGGGCCTCCTACAATGAGCAGTTCTTC.